This T cell receptor beta chain was identified during a study of low-dose radiotherapy and immunotherapy resistance in tumors. Whole-study context: The study gave patients oral aspirin 300 mg daily for four cycles from cycle 1 day 1.

cDNA synthesis used a TRAV/TRBV-specific primer set for both chains. The PCR that amplified TCRs ran for around 20 cycles, relying on a constant-region primer and a V-primer adapter. One entry per CDR3 protein, called by TCRdb with MiXCR from the reads. The sample lists fewer than 90,000 distinct CDR3 sequences, more than 25% occurring once. The time point here: before trial treatment. Nivolumab, ipilimumab, aspirin, low-dose cyclophosphamide and low-dose radiotherapy were all administered to the donors. Eligibility criteria specified advanced solid malignancies devoid of tumor-infiltrating lymphocytes. The source material was PBMCs, sampled before treatment. The receptor comes from a female donor with ovarian cancer.

CDR3 DNA: TGTGCCAGCAGCTCCGGACTAGCGGGAAATGAGCAGTTCTTC. Translated, it gives CASSSGLAGNEQFF. The rearrangement joins TRBV27 to TRBJ2-1; 12 bases are a match to TRBD2. The junction had 4 bases not matched to a gene; V was cut back by 6 bases and J by 7 bases. Germline values: CDR1 MNHEY, CDR2 SMNVEV (reference sequence). The CDR3 runs 14 residues.